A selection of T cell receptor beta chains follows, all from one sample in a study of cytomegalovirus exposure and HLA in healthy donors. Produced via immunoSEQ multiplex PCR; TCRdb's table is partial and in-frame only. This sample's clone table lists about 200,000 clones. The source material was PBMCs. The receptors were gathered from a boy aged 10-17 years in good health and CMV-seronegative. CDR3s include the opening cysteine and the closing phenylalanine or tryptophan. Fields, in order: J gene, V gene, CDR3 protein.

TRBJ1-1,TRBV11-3,CASSFRWNTEAFF
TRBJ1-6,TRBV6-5,CASRDRTVNNSPLHF
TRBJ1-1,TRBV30,CASHRDRRAFF
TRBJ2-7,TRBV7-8,CASSPERGNYEQYF
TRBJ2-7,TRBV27,CASSSPPRTGSYEQYF
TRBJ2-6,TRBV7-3,CASSGWDSETSGANVLTF
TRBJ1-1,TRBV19,CASSYPGLNTEAFF
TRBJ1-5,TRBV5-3,CARENGTGEDQPQHF
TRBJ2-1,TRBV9,CASSGTRVVNEQFF
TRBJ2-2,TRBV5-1,CASSPAETNTGELFF
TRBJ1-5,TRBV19,CASTSLGQPQHF
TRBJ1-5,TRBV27,CASSLARDRQPQHF
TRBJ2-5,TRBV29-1,CSAWGGGSQETQYF
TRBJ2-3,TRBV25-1,CASMSGQGSDTQYF
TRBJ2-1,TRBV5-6,CASSSVAGGPGNEQFF
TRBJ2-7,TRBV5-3,CARSPPQHRWLVEQYF
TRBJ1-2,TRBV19,CASSIRGDRGRPYGYTF
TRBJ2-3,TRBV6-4,CASSDSRGSDTQYF
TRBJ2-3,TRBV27,CASSYSGGNTDTQYF
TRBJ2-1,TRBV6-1,CASRTSGYNEQFF
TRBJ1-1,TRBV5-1,CASSLGTGQVNTEAFF
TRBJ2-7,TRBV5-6,CASSLEGGLATLPDYEQYF
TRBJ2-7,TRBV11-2,CASRNPGTPSYEQYF
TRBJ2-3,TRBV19,CASSISRVADTQYF
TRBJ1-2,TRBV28,CATTPYTIGTGATYGYTF
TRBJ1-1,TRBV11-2,CASSYDSGTEAFF
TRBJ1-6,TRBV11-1,CASSYRGLNSPLHF
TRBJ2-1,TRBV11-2,CASSWTSGTYNEQFF
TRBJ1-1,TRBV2,CASSADRGKNTEAFF
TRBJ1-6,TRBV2,CASVATGVYNSPLHF
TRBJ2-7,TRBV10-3,CAIGRTSGANTYEQYF
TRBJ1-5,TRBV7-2,CASSSQTGGDQPQHF
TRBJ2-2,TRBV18,CASSQTQTGVGTGELFF